This T cell receptor (beta chain) was captured in a study of OX40 agonist ivuxolimab in advanced cancers. Notes on this clone: The antigen is undetermined.

Study observations and caveats: With doses of 0.1 to 3.0 mg/kg, CD4+ and CD8+ blood T cells had undergone clonal expansion by week 6. Researchers report that CD8+ T cells had, on average, more expanded clones than CD4+.

Sequencing was performed with immunoSEQ multiplex PCR; in TCRdb, only in-frame clones are kept and a portion is missing. The sample comprises under 40,000 clones, 80% to 85% of which are singletons, and almost 10% rests with the top ten. CDR1 is SGHTA and CDR2 is FQGTGA in the germline V gene. This CDR3 has 13 amino acids. V shed 4 bases and J shed 9 bases, with 13 bases lying between them. The TCR originated in an adult with an advanced solid tumor such as melanoma, head and neck, liver or kidney cancer. The V gene is TRBV7-3, the J gene TRBJ2-1; D remains unclear. This specimen was CD4+ or CD8+ T cells sorted from blood, taken in a trial of the OX40 agonist ivuxolimab. The CDR3 bases are TGTGCCAGCAGCTACGTCCCGCTCGGTGAGCAGTTCTTC. Translating gives CASSYVPLGEQFF.